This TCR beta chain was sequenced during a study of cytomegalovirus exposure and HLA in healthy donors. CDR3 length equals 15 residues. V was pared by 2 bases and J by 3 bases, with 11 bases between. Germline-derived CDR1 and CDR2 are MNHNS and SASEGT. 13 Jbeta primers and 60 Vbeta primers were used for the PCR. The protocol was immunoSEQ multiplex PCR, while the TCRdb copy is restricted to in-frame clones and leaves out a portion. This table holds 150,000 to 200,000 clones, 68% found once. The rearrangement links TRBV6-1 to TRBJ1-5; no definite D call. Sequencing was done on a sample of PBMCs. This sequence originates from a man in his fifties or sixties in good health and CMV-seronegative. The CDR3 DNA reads TGTGCCAGCAGTGAAAGCGTACTACCCAATCAGCCCCAGCATTTT. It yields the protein CASSESVLPNQPQHF.